This T cell receptor beta chain is drawn from a study of CD8 T cells in ankylosing spondylitis. Study observations and caveats: Several of the motif variants were reported before in synovial fluid and blood from reactive arthritis. As reported, disease-linked clones showed significant enrichment in matched ankylosing spondylitis synovial fluid. One TCR beta motif, made up of under ten highly homologous variants, appeared characteristic of ankylosing spondylitis blood.

It was by quantitative 5'-RACE with molecular barcodes that TCR beta libraries were made. From the 5' RACE reads, TCRdb called clonotypes with MiXCR, one entry per CDR3 protein. Seen here are roughly 670,000 distinct CDR3 sequences, around 19% observed once, and the top ten hold 19%. This clonotype was seen a handful of times. Its antigen is as yet unknown. Germline V gives CDR1 SGHVS, CDR2 FQNEAQ. With V trimmed by 3 bases and J by 3 bases, 10 bases remained unmatched. This CDR3 has 18 amino acids. Material for sequencing was blood, either unsorted or a sorted T cell fraction (not recorded which). The chain recombines TRBV7-8 with TRBJ2-3; TRBD2 aligns across 12 bases. The clonotype comes from a male donor with ankylosing spondylitis. CDR3 sequence (DNA): TGTGCCAGCAGCTTTAATGCAATCGGGACTAGCGGGACAGATACGCAGTATTTT. Encoded protein: CASSFNAIGTSGTDTQYF. Variable domain in full (rest from reference TRBV7-8 and TRBJ2-3): GAGVSQSPRYKVAKRGQDVALRCDPISGHVSLFWYQQALGQGPEFLTYFQNEAQLDKSGLPSDRFFAERPEGSVSTLKIQRTQQEDSAVYLCASSFNAIGTSGTDTQYFGPGTRLTVL.